The clone carrying this TCR beta chain was counted a few times. Its antigen is not identified. The sample originates from a study of T cell responses to AZD1222 COVID-19 vaccine. TCRdb keeps only in-frame clones here, not all; method: immunoSEQ multiplex PCR. The sample holds around 180,000 clones, 70% to 90% seen once. Study findings and constraints: Spike-wide vaccine-associated CD4 TCRs dominated at 160-218 and 743-854. Baseline seropositivity occurred in only a handful of AZD1222 recipients.

The TCR originated in an adult in good health. Sequencing used peripheral blood, obtained on day 0 of AZD1222 vaccination.

The CDR3 DNA follows: TGTGCCAGCAGCCTCACAGGATACAATGAGCAGTTCTTC. Its translation: CASSLTGYNEQFF. The rearrangement uses TRBV28 and TRBJ2-1, with a possible D match to TRBD1 (5 bases). The CDR3 covers 13 residues. V lost 6 bases, J lost 4 bases, and 10 bases lay in between. Germline V gene data show CDR1 as MDHEN and CDR2 as SYDVKM.